This T cell receptor beta chain was documented in a study of T-cell memory formation after mild COVID-19. CDR1 and CDR2 from the germline V gene are DFQATT and SNEGSKA (reference sequence). The length of the CDR3 is 14 residues. The V gene end was trimmed by 6 bases and the J gene end by 2 bases; junction bases not matched to a gene: 10. TCRdb redid the calling of the 5' RACE reads with MiXCR, one entry per CDR3 protein. The sample holds a few hundred thousand distinct CDR3 sequences; roughly 19% are singletons and the top ten take roughly 21%. The sequence was obtained from a man younger than 35 who had mild COVID-19 (a few samples of this study predate the infection). Cell type and time point are not known. Sequenced input: PBMCs or a T cell subset sorted from them (not recorded which). The gene calls are TRBV20-1 and TRBJ2-7; 7 nucleotides match TRBD1. The CDR3 coding sequence is TGCAGTGCCGCCACCGGGACAGTTACCTACGAGCAGTACTTC. As protein: CSAATGTVTYEQYF.